These T cell receptor beta chains were read from a single sample in a study of Ad26.COV2.S vaccination and SARS-CoV-2 variants. Clones were sequenced by immunoSEQ multiplex PCR, and TCRdb holds only the in-frame ones, with some missing. The table includes hundreds of thousands of clones, approximately 92% detected once. The sample consisted of peripheral blood, taken in a trial of Ad26.COV2.S vaccine versus placebo. These receptors were obtained from a person aged 18-60 years who received the Ad26.COV2.S COVID-19 vaccine or a placebo. Both conserved end residues are part of each CDR3. The D gene is left open where the match is weak. Clone sizes are given selectively: once, few, many, or a class where the clone is expanded.

D: NA
size: NA
J: TRBJ2-5
length: 14
V: TRBV7-9
DNA: TGTGCCAGCAGCTTAGACACGTCCCAAGAGACCCAGTACTTC
CDR3: CASSLDTSQETQYF

D: NA
size: NA
J: TRBJ1-1
length: 14
V: TRBV6-5
DNA: TGTGCCAGCAGTTACTCAACAGGGTCAACTGAAGCTTTCTTT
CDR3: CASSYSTGSTEAFF

D: TRBD1
size: NA
J: TRBJ1-4
length: 14
V: TRBV30
DNA: TGTGCCTGGAGTGTACAGGGGGCAGGTGAAAAACTGTTTTTT
CDR3: CAWSVQGAGEKLFF

D: NA
size: once
J: TRBJ2-5
length: 14
V: TRBV7-2
DNA: TGTGCCAGCAGCTTAGCAGGATACCAAGAGACCCAGTACTTC
CDR3: CASSLAGYQETQYF

D: NA
size: NA
J: TRBJ2-7
length: 16
V: TRBV4-3
DNA: TGCGCCAGCAGCCAAGAACCGGGCGTGAGCTCCTACGAGCAGTACTTC
CDR3: CASSQEPGVSSYEQYF

D: NA
size: NA
J: TRBJ2-7
length: 14
V: TRBV15
DNA: TGTGCCACCAGCAGCCCAGGGGAATCCTACGAGCAGTACTTC
CDR3: CATSSPGESYEQYF

D: NA
size: NA
J: TRBJ2-7
length: 13
V: TRBV5-4
DNA: TGTGCCAGCAGCTTGGGGTGGGGGAACGAGCAGTACTTC
CDR3: CASSLGWGNEQYF

D: TRBD2
size: NA
J: TRBJ2-1
length: 15
V: TRBV11-2
DNA: TGTGCCAGCAGCGTTAGCGGGAGCTCCTACAATGAGCAGTTCTTC
CDR3: CASSVSGSSYNEQFF

D: NA
size: NA
J: TRBJ2-1
length: 11
V: TRBV20-1
DNA: TGCAGGGCCAGGGACAACAATGAGCAGTTCTTC
CDR3: CRARDNNEQFF

D: NA
size: once
J: TRBJ2-3
length: 11
V: TRBV2
DNA: TGTGCCAGCAGGGGGGGCGGGACGAAGGATTTT
CDR3: CASRGGGTKDF

D: TRBD2
size: NA
J: TRBJ2-1
length: 16
V: TRBV6-5
DNA: TGTGCCAGCAGTTACTCGGGGTTCCTAGCGGCCAATGAGCAGTTCTTC
CDR3: CASSYSGFLAANEQFF

D: NA
size: once
J: TRBJ2-1
length: 13
V: TRBV19
DNA: TGTGCCAGTAGTATTGGGCCGTACAATGAGCAGTTCTTC
CDR3: CASSIGPYNEQFF

D: NA
size: once
J: TRBJ2-2
length: 14
V: TRBV14
DNA: TGTGCCAGCAGCCAACAAGGGGACACCGGGGAGCTGTTTTTT
CDR3: CASSQQGDTGELFF

D: NA
size: NA
J: TRBJ1-1
length: 12
V: TRBV25-1
DNA: TGTGCCAGCATTGGGGGAATCTATGAAGCTTTCTTT
CDR3: CASIGGIYEAFF

D: NA
size: NA
J: TRBJ2-5
length: 12
V: TRBV6-6
DNA: TGTGCCAGCACCGGGGTACAGGAGACCCAGTACTTC
CDR3: CASTGVQETQYF

D: NA
size: few
J: TRBJ1-1
length: 11
V: TRBV20-1
DNA: TGCAGTGCCCCTCAGAACACTGAAGCTTTCTTT
CDR3: CSAPQNTEAFF

D: TRBD1
size: NA
J: TRBJ2-2
length: 15
V: TRBV12-5
DNA: TGTGCTAGTGGTCCCGGACAGGGGGCCGGCGGGGAGCTGTTTTTT
CDR3: CASGPGQGAGGELFF

D: TRBD1
size: NA
J: TRBJ1-3
length: 18
V: TRBV9
DNA: TGTGCCAGCAGCGTAGAGGGGACAGGGTTATTCGTTGGAAACACCATATATTTT
CDR3: CASSVEGTGLFVGNTIYF

D: TRBD2
size: NA
J: TRBJ2-6
length: 17
V: TRBV6-2/TRBV6-3
DNA: TGTGCCAGCAGTCTAGCACTAGCGGGAGCTGGGGCCAACGTCCTGACTTTC
CDR3: CASSLALAGAGANVLTF

D: NA
size: NA
J: TRBJ1-1
length: 13
V: TRBV14
DNA: TGTGCCAGCAGCCAAGATCAATCCACTGAAGCTTTCTTT
CDR3: CASSQDQSTEAFF

D: NA
size: NA
J: TRBJ1-1
length: 16
V: TRBV11-2
DNA: TGTGCCAGTACAAACGTTCAGGGGCGACTAAACACTGAAGCTTTCTTT
CDR3: CASTNVQGRLNTEAFF

D: NA
size: NA
J: TRBJ2-3
length: 14
V: TRBV5-5
DNA: TGTGCCAGCAGCTTGGACATTTACACAGATACGCAGTATTTT
CDR3: CASSLDIYTDTQYF

D: NA
size: NA
J: TRBJ1-6
length: 14
V: TRBV27
DNA: TGTGCCAGCAGCCAAAACAGGGATAATTCACCCCTCCACTTT
CDR3: CASSQNRDNSPLHF

D: NA
size: NA
J: TRBJ2-5
length: 13
V: TRBV10-3
DNA: TGTGCCATCAGTGTCGCTAATAAAGAGACCCAGTACTTC
CDR3: CAISVANKETQYF

D: NA
size: NA
J: TRBJ1-2
length: 12
V: TRBV6-5
DNA: TGTGCCAGCACTCAAGGGTGGGACGGCTACACCTTC
CDR3: CASTQGWDGYTF

D: NA
size: NA
J: TRBJ2-3
length: 14
V: TRBV4-3
DNA: TGCGCCAGCAGCCAGAGGCAGGGGACAGATACGCAGTATTTT
CDR3: CASSQRQGTDTQYF

D: NA
size: NA
J: TRBJ1-1
length: 14
V: TRBV27
DNA: TGTGCCAGCAGTTCCCCACCCTTGAACACTGAAGCTTTCTTT
CDR3: CASSSPPLNTEAFF

D: TRBD2
size: NA
J: TRBJ2-1
length: 16
V: TRBV28
DNA: TGTGCCAGCAGTTTGTTCACTAGCGGGAGCTACAATGAGCAGTTCTTC
CDR3: CASSLFTSGSYNEQFF

D: NA
size: once
J: TRBJ2-5
length: 16
V: TRBV7-6
DNA: TGTGCCAGCAGCTTAGCGTGGGGAAGGAGCCAAGAGACCCAGTACTTC
CDR3: CASSLAWGRSQETQYF

D: NA
size: NA
J: TRBJ2-5
length: 16
V: TRBV28
DNA: TGTGCCAGCAGTCCAACTCCCCATCGAGGTCAAGAGACCCAGTACTTC
CDR3: CASSPTPHRGQETQYF

D: NA
size: NA
J: TRBJ1-1
length: 14
V: TRBV27
DNA: TGTGCCAGCAGTTACGATCTTCGGGTAACTGAAGCTTTCTTT
CDR3: CASSYDLRVTEAFF

D: NA
size: NA
J: TRBJ1-4
length: 15
V: TRBV4-2
DNA: TGTGCCAGCAGCAGGATAGGGGATGGTAATGAAAAACTGTTTTTT
CDR3: CASSRIGDGNEKLFF

D: TRBD1
size: NA
J: TRBJ2-1
length: 15
V: TRBV7-2
DNA: TGTGCCAGCAGGACTCGGACAGGGGGCACGAATGAGCAGTTCTTC
CDR3: CASRTRTGGTNEQFF

D: TRBD1
size: NA
J: TRBJ2-1
length: 16
V: TRBV27
DNA: TGTGCCAGCAGTAGCTCGGGACAGGGGTCCTACAATGAGCAGTTCTTC
CDR3: CASSSSGQGSYNEQFF